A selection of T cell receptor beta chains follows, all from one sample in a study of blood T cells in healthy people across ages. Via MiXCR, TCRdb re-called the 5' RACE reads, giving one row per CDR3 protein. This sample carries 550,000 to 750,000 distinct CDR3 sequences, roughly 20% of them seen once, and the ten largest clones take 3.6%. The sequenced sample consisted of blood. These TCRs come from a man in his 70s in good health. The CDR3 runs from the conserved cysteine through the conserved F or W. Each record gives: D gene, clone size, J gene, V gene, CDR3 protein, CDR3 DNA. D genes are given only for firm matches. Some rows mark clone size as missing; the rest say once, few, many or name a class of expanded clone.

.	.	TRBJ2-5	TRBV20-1	CSASSGGETQYF	TGCAGTGCTAGCTCGGGTGGAGAGACCCAGTACTTC
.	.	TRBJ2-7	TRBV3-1	CASSQSSSYEQYF	TGTGCCAGCAGCCAATCGAGCTCCTACGAGCAGTACTTC
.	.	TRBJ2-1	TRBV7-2	CASSYQESSYNEQFF	TGTGCCAGCAGCTACCAGGAGAGCTCCTACAATGAGCAGTTCTTC
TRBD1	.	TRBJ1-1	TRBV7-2	CASSFRGPNTEAFF	TGTGCCAGCAGCTTCAGGGGGCCGAACACTGAAGCTTTCTTT
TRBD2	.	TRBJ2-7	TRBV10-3	CAISEGTSGYEQYF	TGTGCCATCAGTGAGGGGACTAGCGGCTACGAGCAGTACTTC
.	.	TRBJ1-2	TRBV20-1	CSLEGTPYGYTF	TGCAGTCTGGAGGGGACCCCCTATGGCTACACCTTC
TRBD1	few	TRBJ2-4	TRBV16	CASSPTGVHIQYF	TGTGCCAGCAGCCCGACAGGGGTACACATTCAGTACTTC
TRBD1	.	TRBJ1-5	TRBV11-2	CASSLVGGSQPQHF	TGTGCCAGCAGCTTAGTAGGGGGCAGTCAGCCCCAGCATTTT
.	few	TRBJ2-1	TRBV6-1	CASSGRVRGREIYNEQFF	TGTGCCAGCAGTGGTAGAGTTAGGGGGAGGGAGATCTACAATGAGCAGTTCTTC
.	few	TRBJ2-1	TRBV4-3	CASSPRVSGDNEQLF	TGCGCCAGCAGCCCCAGGGTTAGCGGAGACAATGAGCAGCTCTTC
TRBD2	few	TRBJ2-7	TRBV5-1	CASSPGTSGSYGQYF	TGCGCCAGCAGCCCCGGGACTAGCGGTTCCTACGGGCAGTACTTC
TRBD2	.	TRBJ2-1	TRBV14	CASSQYSGGAYNEQFF	TGTGCCAGCAGCCAGTATAGCGGGGGCGCCTACAATGAGCAGTTCTTC
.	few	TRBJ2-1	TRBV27	CASSTGFRDEQFF	TGTGCCAGCAGTACCGGATTCAGGGATGAGCAGTTCTTC
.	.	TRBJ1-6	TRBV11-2	CASSFSGALYSPLHF	TGTGCCAGCAGCTTTTCGGGGGCTCTCTATTCACCCCTCCACTTT
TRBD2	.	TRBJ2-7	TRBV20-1	CSARGRAAAYEQYF	TGCAGTGCACGCGGGAGGGCGGCGGCCTACGAGCAGTACTTC
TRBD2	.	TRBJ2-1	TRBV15	CATSRHTSGSYNEQFF	TGTGCCACCAGCAGACACACTAGCGGGAGTTACAATGAGCAGTTCTTC
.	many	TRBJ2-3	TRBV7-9	CASSLVSDTQYF	TGTGCCAGCAGTTTAGTGTCGGATACGCAGTATTTT